This paragraph reports one T cell receptor (beta chain). Its matching antigen is unknown. One entry per CDR3 protein results from TCRdb running MiXCR on the RT-PCR reads. Found here are about 700,000 distinct CDR3 sequences, 14% of them singletons; the top ten hold less than 9%. This sample was taken from a study of response to subunit inactivated influenza vaccine. Whole-study findings and limits: Few new T cells, the authors suggested, are recruited by each seasonal influenza vaccination.

The CDR3 has 13 residues. The V end was cut by 0 bases, the J end by 2 bases, with 4 bases between. The germline V gene has CDR1 MNHEY and CDR2 SVGAGI. The material sequenced was PBMCs from blood, taken approximately 15 days before vaccination. The chain uses TRBV6-5 and TRBJ2-5; D is unresolved. This sequence originates from a man aged 50-60 years who received an inactivated influenza vaccine. CDR3 sequence: CASSYSNQETQYF. Here the CDR3 DNA reads TGTGCCAGCAGTTACTCGAATCAAGAGACCCAGTACTTC.